This T cell receptor (beta chain) was captured by sequencing in a study of neurological immune-mediated disorders. This clonotype was observed at least ten times. MiXCR was run by TCRdb on the 5' RACE reads, yielding one entry per CDR3 protein. The profile shows over 55,000 distinct CDR3 sequences, about 2.5% of them singletons. Between the trimmed V and J ends, which lost 4 bases and 1 base, there was a span of 13 bases. Germline values: CDR1 MNHNS, CDR2 SASEGT. The CDR3 contains 15 residues. The TCR comes from a man aged 45-65 years with multiple sclerosis. This chain connects TRBV6-1 to TRBJ2-5; D gene ambiguous. Sample: PBMCs. CDR3 loop: CASSVGRGSQETQYF. Here the CDR3 DNA reads TGTGCCAGCAGTGTAGGTCGAGGTTCCCAAGAGACCCAGTACTTC.